The clone carrying this TCR beta chain appeared a few times. Whereas donors were nominally healthy upon sampling, unrecorded immune exposures were probable. Vbeta (60) and Jbeta (13) primers were used in the PCR. Profiled with immunoSEQ multiplex PCR; TCRdb holds only in-frame clones, not every one. The sample contains about 140,000 clones, roughly 80% of which appear only once. Germline CDR1 and CDR2: SGHDT and YYEEEE. The CDR3 runs to 17 residues. The V end was cut by 3 bases, the J end by 1 base, with 17 bases between. This sample stems from a study of cytomegalovirus exposure and HLA in healthy donors.

The source is a man aged 18 to 30 in good health and CMV-seronegative. V gene TRBV5-6 combines with J gene TRBJ1-5, with D perhaps TRBD1 (6 bases). The material sequenced was PBMCs. CDR3 sequence reads: CASSSADSEGSNQPQHF. As DNA, the CDR3 is TGTGCCAGCAGCTCCGCGGACAGTGAAGGGAGCAATCAGCCCCAGCATTTT.